The entry below gives a single TCR beta chain sequence along with its context. Its target antigen remains unknown. It has no much larger one-base neighbor in the sample; base qualities were not kept. This sample was taken from a study of shared clonotypes between healthy human individuals (dated by TCRdb to 2018 to 2020). Regarding the research as a whole: Three men and a couple of women, aged 18 to 49 years, made up the cohort. Blood TCR repertoires of five healthy adults were deeply sequenced to estimate repertoire size and the extent of clonotype sharing between individuals. To increase sequencing depth and limit assay-specific biases, TCR repertoire library preparation and sequencing were carried out by different laboratories using diverse techniques. Between about 0.9 and 9 billion PBMCs per donor were obtained by leukapheresis. Broader findings and caveats from the paper: The small number of donors limited the genetic and exposure-history diversity represented. Only blood was sampled, and tissue TCR repertoires likely differ from those in blood. Pairwise subsampling led to the expectation that sequencing depth would affect the degree of clonotype sharing among donors.

Using the deep immunoSEQ assay, TCR CDR3 regions were amplified from genomic DNA by multiplex PCR. Extracted genomic DNA from each cell subset was distributed evenly across all wells of several immunoSEQ 96-well plates, and each plate was treated as a replicate. For unsorted PBMC, about 300 ng genomic DNA, equal to 25,000 to 35,000 T cell genomes, was loaded into each replicate PCR. Genomic DNA from unsorted PBMC was sequenced over ten immunoSEQ deep assay plates. Purified libraries were quantified with a Qubit 3.0 fluorometer, sized on a Bioanalyzer 2100, and re-quantified with the KAPA Library Quantification kit. A separate single-read 150-cycle Illumina NextSeq 550 flow cell was used to sequence each immunoSEQ 96-well plate. In the authors' own workflow: Because the immunoSEQ output held only junctional sequences and lacked quality scores, the filtering could not match the filtering applied to full-length reads. Sequences were annotated with PyIR, a Python wrapper for IgBLAST v1.9, using IMGT germline references to assign V/J genes and CDR3. Reads were filtered out if the reads had weak V/J assignments (E-value above 1e-6), no CDR3, stop codons, out-of-frame junctions, or ambiguous translated residues. V3J clonotypes were defined as sequences sharing an identical inferred V gene, J gene, and CDR3 amino acid sequence. To compute the percentage overlap between repertoires, the number of shared unique clonotypes was divided by the size of the smaller repertoire. Repertoire richness was assessed with RTK rarefaction, the Chao1 estimator, and Recon v2.1 estimates of unobserved clonotypes. TCRdb provides this immuneACCESS table in a form limited to in-frame rearrangements. Some clones are lacking; in checked studies, under half of them reflect an unresolved V gene, and why the rest are absent is not known. V and J calls and clone size are given by that table; D and trimming were obtained from the DNA. Counted in this sample were around 500,000 clones; over 70% of them appeared once. The ten largest clones add up to roughly 12% of the sample.

CDR3 length: 13 amino acids, cysteine to phenylalanine. Just CDR3 DNA is preserved here, 39 bases in frame from base 1. V is reduced by 3 bases and J by 6 bases, leaving a spacing of 11 bases between them. Sequences SEHNR (CDR1) and FQNEAQ (CDR2) are obtained from the germline V gene (reference sequence). The donors were healthy, HIV-negative adults with no recently reported acute infections or vaccinations. Every donor was a Caucasian adult living in Nashville, Tennessee, USA. For unsorted samples, 90 million to 95 million PBMCs were counted, and genomic DNA was extracted using the QIAamp DNA Blood Mini kit. Blood was obtained by leukapheresis, after which PBMCs were separated by Ficoll-Histopaque density gradient centrifugation and cryopreserved in liquid nitrogen vapor phase.

The V and J genes are TRBV7-9 and TRBJ1-2; the D gene is possibly TRBD1, with 5 bases matching. Material for sequencing was PBMCs. The TCR originated in a woman aged 40 to 50 in good health. Some clones in this sample may be carry-over from other donors' samples. The DNA reads TGTGCCAGCAGCTTTCGGGGCGGAGATGGCTACACCTTC. It codes for CASSFRGGDGYTF.